The entry that follows covers one TCR beta chain sequence. This clone's antigen is unknown. Nothing much larger sits one base from this clone, and base qualities are not available. This sample is part of a study of draining lymph node invasion in breast cancer (dated by TCRdb to 2020 to 2022). At the level of the whole study: Metastasis in lymph nodes was diagnosed using histology and cytokeratin immunohistochemistry and was confirmed with EpCAM/CD45 flow cytometry. In a separate targeted assay, sorted memory regulatory T cells and memory conventional CD4 T cells were compared across breast cancer tissues by bulk TCR-beta CDR3 sequencing. From every patient, the primary tumor plus matched non-invaded and tumor-invaded tumor-draining lymph nodes were collected, and both Treg and Tconv subsets were profiled. The separate targeted TCR sequencing included lymph nodes from five patients, and primary tumors were also sequenced for three of those five patients. Paper-wide results and their limitations: Whether Treg conversion occurred in a given organ or whether converted Tregs recirculated between nodes and tumor could not be resolved from the data. TCRs shared between the Treg and Tconv subsets were regarded as suggesting, but not proving, a common clonal origin. The tumor top-100 clone tracking analysis was possible in only two patients. According to the targeted TCR-seq data, Tregs appeared to be more clonally expanded than Tconvs in every tissue, and both subsets had lower diversity in tumor than in lymph nodes. Some clones from the top 100 tumor clones were found in both invaded and non-invaded nodes, which suggests recirculation between the tumor and the draining nodes. Within each tissue, roughly 12-25% of Treg TCRs were also found among Tconvs, a result interpreted as suggesting peripheral Treg induction.

Library preparation employed bulk RNA-seq. Sequenced using an Illumina HiSeq 2500. Regarding the original processing steps: For the separate targeted TCR-seq dataset, CDR3 sequences were extracted and quantified from raw reads using MiXCR version 2.1.5 with default parameters. The separate targeted TCR-seq dataset defined each TCR-beta clone by its combination of V gene, J gene and CDR3 sequence. In the separate targeted TCR-seq dataset, clones with fewer than three counts were removed, then only the 90% most strongly expressed clones per sample were retained. The separate targeted TCR-seq dataset calculated Treg-Tconv overlap for each tissue as the number of shared clones divided by the total number of Treg clones, multiplied by 100. TCRdb trimmed public reads at Q25 via fastp, called clones via MiXCR and kept in-frame beta chains. CDR3 protein duplicates are merged, each entry listing the most common genes and DNA. The V and J calls were determined by TCRdb, not by the authors. This sample is represented by about 2,900 distinct CDR3 sequences; 60% to 85% of them were singletons. Roughly 10% of the sample belongs to the ten largest clones.

CD4+ CD45RA- CD25- cells were sorted as memory conventional CD4 T cells. Tumor-draining lymph nodes were classified as non-invaded or invaded according to absence or presence of metastatic tumor cells. Before staining and sorting, T cells were pre-enriched using a Miltenyi Pan T Cell isolation kit. Primary tumors were characterized by immunohistochemistry for estrogen receptor, progesterone receptor, HER2 and Ki-67. Fresh surgical tissue was processed within a few hours after surgery by being cut into small fragments. Tissue fragments were enzymatically digested with Liberase TL plus DNase for 20 to 25 minutes and were then filtered through a 40-micrometer strainer. After DAPI live/dead staining, sorting was performed on a BD FACS Aria II with roughly 96-99% purity. Sorted cells were lysed in TCL buffer and RNA was purified with a Norgen Single Cell RNA purification kit including DNase treatment.

The sequencing input was sorted memory CD4+ effector T cells from a lymph node. The cell subset or site label for this specimen denotes: CD45RA-negative sorted CD4+ T cells (memory Tconv or effector/memory Treg). The sequence came from a female donor with luminal breast cancer.

The DNA reads TGTGCCAGCAGCTTAGGCGGTGATTACGAGCAGTACTTC. Its coded protein is CASSLGGDYEQYF. The chain is made from TRBV7-8 and TRBJ2-7, with the D gene call left open. The germline V gene specifies SGHVS as CDR1 and FQNEAQ as CDR2. The CDR3 runs 13 amino acids, cysteine and phenylalanine included. CDR3 DNA only is kept here, 39 bases in frame from base 1. V is clipped by 1 base and J by 4 bases, and the sequence between their germline boundaries is 8 bases long.